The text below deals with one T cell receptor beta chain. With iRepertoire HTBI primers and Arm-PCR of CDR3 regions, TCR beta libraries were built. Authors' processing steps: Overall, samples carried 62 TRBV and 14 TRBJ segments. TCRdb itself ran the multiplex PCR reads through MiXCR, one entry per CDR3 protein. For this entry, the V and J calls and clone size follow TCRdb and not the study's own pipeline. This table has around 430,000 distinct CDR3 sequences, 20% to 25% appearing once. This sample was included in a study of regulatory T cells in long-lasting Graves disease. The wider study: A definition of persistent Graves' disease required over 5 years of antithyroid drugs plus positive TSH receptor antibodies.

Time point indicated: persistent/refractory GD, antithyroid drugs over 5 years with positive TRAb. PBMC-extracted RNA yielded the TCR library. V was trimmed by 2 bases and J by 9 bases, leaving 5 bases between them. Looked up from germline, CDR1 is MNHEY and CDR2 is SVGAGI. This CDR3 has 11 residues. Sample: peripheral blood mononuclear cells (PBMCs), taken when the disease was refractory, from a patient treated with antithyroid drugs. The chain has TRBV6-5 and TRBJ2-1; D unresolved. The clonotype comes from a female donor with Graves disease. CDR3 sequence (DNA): TGTGCCAGCAGTTACGGCGGTGAGCAGTTCTTC. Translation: CASSYGGEQFF.